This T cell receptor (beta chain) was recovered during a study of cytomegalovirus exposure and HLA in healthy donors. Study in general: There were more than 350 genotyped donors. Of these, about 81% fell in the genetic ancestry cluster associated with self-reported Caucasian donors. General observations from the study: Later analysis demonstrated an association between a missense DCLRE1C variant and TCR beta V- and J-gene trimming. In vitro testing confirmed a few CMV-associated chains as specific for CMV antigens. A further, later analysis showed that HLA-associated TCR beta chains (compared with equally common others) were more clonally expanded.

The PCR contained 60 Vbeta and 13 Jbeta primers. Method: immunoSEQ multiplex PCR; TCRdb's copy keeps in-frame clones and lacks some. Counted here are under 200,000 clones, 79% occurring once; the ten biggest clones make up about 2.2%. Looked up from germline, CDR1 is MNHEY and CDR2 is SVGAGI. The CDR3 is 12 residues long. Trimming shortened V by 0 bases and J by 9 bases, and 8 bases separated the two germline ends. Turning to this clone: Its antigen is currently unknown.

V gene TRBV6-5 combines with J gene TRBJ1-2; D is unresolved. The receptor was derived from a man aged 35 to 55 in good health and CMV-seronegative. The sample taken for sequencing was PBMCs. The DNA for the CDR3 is TGTGCCAGCAGTTACTCAACGGGGAGCTACACCTTC. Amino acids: CASSYSTGSYTF.